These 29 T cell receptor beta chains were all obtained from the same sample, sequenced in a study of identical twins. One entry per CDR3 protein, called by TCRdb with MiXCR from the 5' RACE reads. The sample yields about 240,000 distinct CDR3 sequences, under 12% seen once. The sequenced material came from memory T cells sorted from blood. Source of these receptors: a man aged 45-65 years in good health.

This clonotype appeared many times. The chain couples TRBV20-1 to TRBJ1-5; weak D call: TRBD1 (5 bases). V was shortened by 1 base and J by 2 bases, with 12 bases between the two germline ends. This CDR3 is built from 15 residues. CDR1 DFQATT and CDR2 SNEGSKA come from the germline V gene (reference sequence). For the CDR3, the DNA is TGCAGTGCTAGAGTTGGTGGGGCCGGCAATCAGCCCCAGCATTTT. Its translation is CSARVGGAGNQPQHF.

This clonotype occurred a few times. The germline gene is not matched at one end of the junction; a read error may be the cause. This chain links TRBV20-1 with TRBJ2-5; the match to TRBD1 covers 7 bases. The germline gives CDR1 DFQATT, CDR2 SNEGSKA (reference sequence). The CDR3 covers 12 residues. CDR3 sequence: CSGRQGGETQYF. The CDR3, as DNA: TGCAGTGGTAGACAGGGTGGAGAGACCCAGTACTTC.

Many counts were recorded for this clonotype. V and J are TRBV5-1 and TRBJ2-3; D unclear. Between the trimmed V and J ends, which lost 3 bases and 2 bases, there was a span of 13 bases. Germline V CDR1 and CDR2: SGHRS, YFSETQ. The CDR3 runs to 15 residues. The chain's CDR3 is CASSSVGWPTDTQYF. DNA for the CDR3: TGCGCCAGCAGCTCCGTCGGGTGGCCCACAGATACGCAGTATTTT.

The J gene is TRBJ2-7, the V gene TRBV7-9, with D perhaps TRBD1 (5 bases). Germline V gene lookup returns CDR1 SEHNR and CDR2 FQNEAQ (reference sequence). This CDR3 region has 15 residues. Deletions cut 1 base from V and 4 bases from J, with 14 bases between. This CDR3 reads CASSLDGPDSYEQYF. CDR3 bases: TGTGCCAGCAGCTTAGATGGACCTGACAGTTACGAGCAGTACTTC.

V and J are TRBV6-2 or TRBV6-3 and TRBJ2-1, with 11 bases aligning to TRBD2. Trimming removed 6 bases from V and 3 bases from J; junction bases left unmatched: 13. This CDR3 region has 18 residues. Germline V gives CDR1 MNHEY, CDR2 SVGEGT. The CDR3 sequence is CASRKMGSGTSGYNEQFF. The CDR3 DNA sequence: TGTGCCAGCAGGAAAATGGGTTCCGGGACTAGCGGCTACAATGAGCAGTTCTTC.

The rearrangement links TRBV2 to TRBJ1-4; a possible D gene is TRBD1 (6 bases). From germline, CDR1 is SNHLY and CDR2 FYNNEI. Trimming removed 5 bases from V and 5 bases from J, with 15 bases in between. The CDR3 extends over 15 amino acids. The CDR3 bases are TGTGCCAGCAGTCCGACAGGTTGGGGAAATGAAAAACTGTTTTTT. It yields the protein CASSPTGWGNEKLFF.

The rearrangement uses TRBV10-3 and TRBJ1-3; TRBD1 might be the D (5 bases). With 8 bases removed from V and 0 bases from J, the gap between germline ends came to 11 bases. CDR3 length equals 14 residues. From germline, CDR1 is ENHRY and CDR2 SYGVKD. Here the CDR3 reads CAISPRDSGNTIYF. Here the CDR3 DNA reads TGTGCCATCTCACCCAGGGACTCTGGAAACACCATATATTTT.

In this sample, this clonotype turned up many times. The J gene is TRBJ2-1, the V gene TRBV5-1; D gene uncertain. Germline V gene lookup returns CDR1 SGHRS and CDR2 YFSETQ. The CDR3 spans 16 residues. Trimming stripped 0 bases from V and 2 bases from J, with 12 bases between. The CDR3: CASSLDGTTTYNEQFF. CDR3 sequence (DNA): TGCGCCAGCAGCTTGGATGGCACCACCACCTACAATGAGCAGTTCTTC.

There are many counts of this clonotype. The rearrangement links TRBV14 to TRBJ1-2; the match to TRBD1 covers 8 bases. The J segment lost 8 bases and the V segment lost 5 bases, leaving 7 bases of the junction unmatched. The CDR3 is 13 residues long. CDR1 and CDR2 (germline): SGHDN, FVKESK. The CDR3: CASSKRQGRGYTF. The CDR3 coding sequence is TGTGCCAGCAGCAAGAGACAGGGGAGGGGCTACACCTTC. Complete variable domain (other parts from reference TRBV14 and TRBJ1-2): EAGVTQFPSHSVIEKGQTVTLRCDPISGHDNLYWYRRVMGKEIKFLLHFVKESKQDESGMPNNRFLAERTGGTYSTLKVQPAELEDSGVYFCASSKRQGRGYTFGSGTRLTVV.

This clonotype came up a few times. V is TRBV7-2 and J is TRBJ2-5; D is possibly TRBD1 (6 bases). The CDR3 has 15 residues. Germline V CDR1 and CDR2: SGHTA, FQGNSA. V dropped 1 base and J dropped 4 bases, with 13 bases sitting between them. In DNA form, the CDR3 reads TGTGCCAGCAGCTTAGGGTCTTCAGGGGCAGAGACCCAGTACTTC. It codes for CASSLGSSGAETQYF.

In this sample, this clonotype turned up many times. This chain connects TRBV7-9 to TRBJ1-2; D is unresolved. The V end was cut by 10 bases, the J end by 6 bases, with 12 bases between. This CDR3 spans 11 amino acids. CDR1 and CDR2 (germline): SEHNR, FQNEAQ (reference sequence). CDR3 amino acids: CAILGSDGYTF. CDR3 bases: TGTGCCATCCTCGGGTCCGATGGCTACACCTTC.

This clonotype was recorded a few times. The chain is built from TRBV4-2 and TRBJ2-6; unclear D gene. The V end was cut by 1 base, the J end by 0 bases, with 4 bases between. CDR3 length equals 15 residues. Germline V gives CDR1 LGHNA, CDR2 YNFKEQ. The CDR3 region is CASSQGASGANVLTF. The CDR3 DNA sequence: TGTGCCAGCAGCCAAGGCGCCTCTGGGGCCAACGTCCTGACTTTC.

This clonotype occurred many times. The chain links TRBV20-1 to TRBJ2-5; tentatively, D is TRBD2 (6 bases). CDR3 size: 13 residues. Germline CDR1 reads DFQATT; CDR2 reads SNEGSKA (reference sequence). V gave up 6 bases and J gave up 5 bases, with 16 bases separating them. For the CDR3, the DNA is TGCAGTGCGGATGGAGCTAGCGTGGAGACCCAGTACTTC. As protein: CSADGASVETQYF.

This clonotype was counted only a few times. DNA of the CDR3: TGTGCCAGCAGCCAATCCCATAATTCACCCCTCCACTTT. Its protein is CASSQSHNSPLHF. The rearrangement uses TRBV3-1 and TRBJ1-6; D is unclear. With 2 bases removed from V and 5 bases from J, the gap between germline ends came to 4 bases. The CDR3 has 13 amino acids. The germline V gene encodes CDR1 LGHDT and CDR2 YNNKEL (reference sequence).

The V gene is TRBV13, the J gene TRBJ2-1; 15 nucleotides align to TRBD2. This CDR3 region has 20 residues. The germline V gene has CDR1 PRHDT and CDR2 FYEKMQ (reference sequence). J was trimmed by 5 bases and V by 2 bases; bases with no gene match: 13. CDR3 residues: CASSLRGSGLAGGKNNEQFF. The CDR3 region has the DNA TGTGCCAGCAGCTTAAGAGGATCGGGACTAGCGGGAGGAAAGAACAATGAGCAGTTCTTC.

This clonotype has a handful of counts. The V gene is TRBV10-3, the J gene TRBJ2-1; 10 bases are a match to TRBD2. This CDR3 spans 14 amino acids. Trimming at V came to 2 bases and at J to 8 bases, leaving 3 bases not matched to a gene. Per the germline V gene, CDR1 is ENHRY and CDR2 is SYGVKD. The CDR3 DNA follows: TGTGCCATCAGTGAGGGGCTAGCGGGAGATGAGCAGTTCTTC. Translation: CAISEGLAGDEQFF.

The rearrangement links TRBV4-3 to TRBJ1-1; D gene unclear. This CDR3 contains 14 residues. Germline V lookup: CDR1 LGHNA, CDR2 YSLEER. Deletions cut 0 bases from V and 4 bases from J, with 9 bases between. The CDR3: CASSQDWRSTEAFF. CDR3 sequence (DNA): TGCGCCAGCAGCCAAGACTGGAGGAGCACTGAAGCTTTCTTT.

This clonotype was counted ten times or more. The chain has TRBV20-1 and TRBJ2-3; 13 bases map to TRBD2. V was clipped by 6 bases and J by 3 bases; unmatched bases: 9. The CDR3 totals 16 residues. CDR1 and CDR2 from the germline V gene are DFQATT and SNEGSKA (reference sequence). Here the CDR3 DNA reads TGCAGTGCCAATCCTTCGGGACTAGCGGGGACAGATACGCAGTATTTT. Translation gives CSANPSGLAGTDTQYF.

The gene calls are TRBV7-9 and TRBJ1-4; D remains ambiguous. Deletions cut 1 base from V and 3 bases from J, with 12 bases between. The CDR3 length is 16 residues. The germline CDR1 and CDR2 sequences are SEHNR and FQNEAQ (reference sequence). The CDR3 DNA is TGTGCCAGCAGCTTAGAAATGAGACCATCTAATGAAAAACTGTTTTTT. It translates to CASSLEMRPSNEKLFF.

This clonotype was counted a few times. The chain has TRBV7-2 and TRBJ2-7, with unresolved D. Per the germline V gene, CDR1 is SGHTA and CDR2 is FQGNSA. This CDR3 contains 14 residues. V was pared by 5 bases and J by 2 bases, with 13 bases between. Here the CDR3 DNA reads TGTGCCAGCAGCATCCTGGGGTGGGCCTACGAGCAGTACTTC. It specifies CASSILGWAYEQYF.

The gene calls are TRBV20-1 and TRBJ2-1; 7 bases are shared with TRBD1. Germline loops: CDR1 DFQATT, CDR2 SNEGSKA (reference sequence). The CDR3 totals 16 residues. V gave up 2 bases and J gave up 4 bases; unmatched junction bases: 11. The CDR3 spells CSARQIRQGDYNEQFF. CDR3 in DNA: TGCAGTGCTAGACAAATTCGACAGGGAGATTACAATGAGCAGTTCTTC.

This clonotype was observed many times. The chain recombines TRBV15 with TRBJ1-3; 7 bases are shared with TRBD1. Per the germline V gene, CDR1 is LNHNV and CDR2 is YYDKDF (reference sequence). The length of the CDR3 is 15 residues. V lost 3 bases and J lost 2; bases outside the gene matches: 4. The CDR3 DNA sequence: TGTGCCACCAGCAGGCCAGGGGGTACTGGAAACACCATATATTTT. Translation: CATSRPGGTGNTIYF.

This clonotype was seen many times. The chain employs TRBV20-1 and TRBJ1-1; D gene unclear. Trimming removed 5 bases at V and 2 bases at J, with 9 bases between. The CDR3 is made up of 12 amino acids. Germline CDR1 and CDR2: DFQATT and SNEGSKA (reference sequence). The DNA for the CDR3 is TGCAGTGCTGGAACAGTAAACACTGAAGCTTTCTTT. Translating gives CSAGTVNTEAFF.

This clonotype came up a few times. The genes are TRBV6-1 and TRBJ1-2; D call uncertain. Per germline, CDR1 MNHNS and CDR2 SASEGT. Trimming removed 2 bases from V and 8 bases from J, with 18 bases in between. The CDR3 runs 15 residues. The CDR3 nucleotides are TGTGCCAGCAGTGAAACGTTGGGCAGGAACAACGGCTACACCTTC. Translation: CASSETLGRNNGYTF.

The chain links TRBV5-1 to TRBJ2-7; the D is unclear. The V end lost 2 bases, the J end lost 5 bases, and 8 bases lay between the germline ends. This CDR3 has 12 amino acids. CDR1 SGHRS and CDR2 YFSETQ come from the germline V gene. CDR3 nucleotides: TGCGCCAGCAGCTTATCAGCTCACGAGCAGTACTTC. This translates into CASSLSAHEQYF.

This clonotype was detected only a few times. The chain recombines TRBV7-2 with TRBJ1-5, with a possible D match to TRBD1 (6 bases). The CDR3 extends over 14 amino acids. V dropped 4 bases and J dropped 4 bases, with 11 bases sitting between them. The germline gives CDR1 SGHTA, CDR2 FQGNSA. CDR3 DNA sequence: TGTGCCAGCAGCTCCGGGGGCACTAATCAGCCCCAGCATTTT. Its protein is CASSSGGTNQPQHF.

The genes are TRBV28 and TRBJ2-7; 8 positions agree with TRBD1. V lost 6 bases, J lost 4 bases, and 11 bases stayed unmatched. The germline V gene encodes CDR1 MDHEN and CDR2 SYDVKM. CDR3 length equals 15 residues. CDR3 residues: CASRGNSGQAYEQYF. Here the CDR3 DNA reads TGTGCCAGCAGGGGGAATTCGGGACAGGCTTACGAGCAGTACTTC. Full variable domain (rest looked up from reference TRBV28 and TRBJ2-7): DVKVTQSSRYLVKRTGEKVFLECVQDMDHENMFWYRQDPGLGLRLIYFSYDVKMKEKGDIPEGYSVSREKKERFSLILESASTNQTSMYLCASRGNSGQAYEQYFGPGTRLTVT.

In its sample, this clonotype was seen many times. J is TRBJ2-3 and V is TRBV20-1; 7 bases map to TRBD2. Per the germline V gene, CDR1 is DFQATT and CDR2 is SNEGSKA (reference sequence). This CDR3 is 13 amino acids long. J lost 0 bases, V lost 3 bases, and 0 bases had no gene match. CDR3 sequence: CSASGGSTDTQYF. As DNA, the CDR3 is TGCAGTGCTAGCGGGGGGAGCACAGATACGCAGTATTTT.

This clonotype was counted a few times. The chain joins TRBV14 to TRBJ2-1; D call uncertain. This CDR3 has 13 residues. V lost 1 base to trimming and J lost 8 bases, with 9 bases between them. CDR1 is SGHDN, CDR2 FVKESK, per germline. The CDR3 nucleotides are TGTGCCAGCAGCCAAGGAATATGGGATGAGCAGTTCTTC. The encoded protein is CASSQGIWDEQFF.